This T cell receptor (beta chain) originates from a study of T-cell reconstitution after alpha-beta-depleted transplantation in children. General study results and limits: The high TCRbeta diversity at day 60 in some patients came from surviving recipient T cells and thymic progenitors. One year after transplant, T-cell counts and diversity came mostly from newly produced T cells. Two months or so post-transplant, alpha-beta T cells reportedly derived from several hundred expanded graft clones.

Unique molecular identifiers were incorporated during preparation of the TCRbeta library. From the PCR reads, TCRdb called clonotypes with MiXCR, one entry per CDR3 protein. The sample carries 300,000 to 400,000 distinct CDR3 sequences, roughly 15% recorded once. The CDR3 is 15 residues long. This clonotype occurred many times. Its antigen is not known. The sample was PBMCs, mostly from graft donor cells, taken 360 days after TCRalphabeta/CD19-depleted stem cell transplant. The chain is built from TRBV21-1 and TRBJ2-3; the table's TRBD2 call for D was not verified on the DNA. TRBV21-1 corresponds to a pseudogene. This clonotype was obtained from a male patient aged 2-15 years who had a stem cell transplant for acute lymphoblastic leukemia, so the T cells may come from the graft donor. This chain's CDR3 is CASSNDSGRTDTQYF. CDR3 nucleotide sequence: TGTGCCAGCAGCAATGATAGCGGGAGAACAGATACGCAGTATTTT.